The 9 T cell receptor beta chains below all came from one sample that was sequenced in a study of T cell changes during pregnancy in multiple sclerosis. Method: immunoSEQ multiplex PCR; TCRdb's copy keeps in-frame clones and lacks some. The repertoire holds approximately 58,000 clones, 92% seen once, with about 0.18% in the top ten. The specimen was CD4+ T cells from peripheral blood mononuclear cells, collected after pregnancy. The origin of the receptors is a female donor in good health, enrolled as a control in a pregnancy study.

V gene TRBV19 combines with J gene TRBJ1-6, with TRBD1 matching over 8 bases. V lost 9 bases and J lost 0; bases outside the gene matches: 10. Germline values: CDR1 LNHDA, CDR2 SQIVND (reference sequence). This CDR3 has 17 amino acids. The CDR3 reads CASANRGKSSYNSPLHF. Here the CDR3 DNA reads TGTGCCAGCGCTAACAGGGGGAAAAGCTCCTATAATTCACCCCTCCACTTT.

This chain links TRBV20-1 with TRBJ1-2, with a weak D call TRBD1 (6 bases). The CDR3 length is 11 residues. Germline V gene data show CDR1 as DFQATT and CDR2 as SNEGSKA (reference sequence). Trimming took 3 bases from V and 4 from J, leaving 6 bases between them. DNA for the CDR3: TGCAGTGCTAGGGACAGCTATGGCTACACCTTC. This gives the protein CSARDSYGYTF.

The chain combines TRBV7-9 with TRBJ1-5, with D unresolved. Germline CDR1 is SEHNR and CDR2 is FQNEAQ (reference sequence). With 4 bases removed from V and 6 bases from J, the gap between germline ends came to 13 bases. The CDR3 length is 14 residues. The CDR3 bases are TGTGCCAGCAGCTCAAGAGAGTCTGGTCAGCCCCAGCATTTT. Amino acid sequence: CASSSRESGQPQHF.

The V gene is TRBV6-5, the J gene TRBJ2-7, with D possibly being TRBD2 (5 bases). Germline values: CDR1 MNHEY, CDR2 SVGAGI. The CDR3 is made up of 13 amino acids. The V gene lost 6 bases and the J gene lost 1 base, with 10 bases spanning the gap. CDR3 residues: CASRPPGSYEQYF. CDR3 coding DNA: TGTGCCAGCAGACCCCCGGGATCCTACGAGCAGTACTTC.

The CDR3 DNA sequence: TGTGCCAGCAGTTTCGGTACGTTCAATGGCTACACCTTC. Amino acid sequence: CASSFGTFNGYTF. V and J are TRBV28 and TRBJ1-2; D unclear. This CDR3 contains 13 residues. Germline V gene lookup returns CDR1 MDHEN and CDR2 SYDVKM. Between the trimmed V and J ends, which lost 3 bases and 6 bases, there was a span of 11 bases.

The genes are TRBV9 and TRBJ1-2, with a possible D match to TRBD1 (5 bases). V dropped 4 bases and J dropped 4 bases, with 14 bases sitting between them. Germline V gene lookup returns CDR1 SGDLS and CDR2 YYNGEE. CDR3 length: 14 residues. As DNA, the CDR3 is TGTGCCAGCAGCCCTAGCGGGGCAGTCTATGGCTACACCTTC. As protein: CASSPSGAVYGYTF.

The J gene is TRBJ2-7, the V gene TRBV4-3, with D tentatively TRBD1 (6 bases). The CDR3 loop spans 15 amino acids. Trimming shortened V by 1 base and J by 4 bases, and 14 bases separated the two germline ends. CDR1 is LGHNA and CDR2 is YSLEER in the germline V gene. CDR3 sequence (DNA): TGCGCCAGCAGCCAAGCGGGAACAGGGTTGTACGAGCAGTACTTC. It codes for CASSQAGTGLYEQYF.

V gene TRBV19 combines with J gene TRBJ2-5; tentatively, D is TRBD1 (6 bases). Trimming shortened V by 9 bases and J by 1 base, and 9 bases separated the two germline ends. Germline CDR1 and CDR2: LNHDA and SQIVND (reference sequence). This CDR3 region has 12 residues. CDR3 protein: CASSQGQETQYF. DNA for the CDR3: TGTGCCAGCTCACAGGGCCAAGAGACCCAGTACTTC.

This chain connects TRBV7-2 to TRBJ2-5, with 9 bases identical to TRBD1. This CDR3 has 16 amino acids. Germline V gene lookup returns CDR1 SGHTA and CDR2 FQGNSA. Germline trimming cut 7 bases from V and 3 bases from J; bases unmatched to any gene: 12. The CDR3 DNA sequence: TGTGCCAGCACCCCCCGGGGCGGACAGGGGAAAGAGACCCAGTACTTC. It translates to CASTPRGGQGKETQYF.